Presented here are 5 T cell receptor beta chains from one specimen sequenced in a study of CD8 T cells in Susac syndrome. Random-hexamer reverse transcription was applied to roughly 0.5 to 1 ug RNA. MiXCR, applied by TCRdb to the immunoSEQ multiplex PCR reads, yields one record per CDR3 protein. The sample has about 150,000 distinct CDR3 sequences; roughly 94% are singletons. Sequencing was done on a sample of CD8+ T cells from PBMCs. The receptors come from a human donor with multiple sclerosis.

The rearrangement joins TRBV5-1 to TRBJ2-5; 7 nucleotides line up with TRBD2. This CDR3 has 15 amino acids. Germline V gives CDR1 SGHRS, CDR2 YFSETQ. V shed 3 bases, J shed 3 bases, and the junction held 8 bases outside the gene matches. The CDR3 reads CASSYVESGEETQYF. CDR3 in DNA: TGCGCCAGCAGCTACGTGGAGAGCGGGGAAGAGACCCAGTACTTC.

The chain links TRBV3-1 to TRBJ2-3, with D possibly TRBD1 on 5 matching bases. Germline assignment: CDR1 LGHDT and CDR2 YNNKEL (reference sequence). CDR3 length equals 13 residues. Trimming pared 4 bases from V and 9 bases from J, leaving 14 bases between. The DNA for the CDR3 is TGTGCCAGCAGCCTCCCCCAGGGCCGCACGCAGTATTTT. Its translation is CASSLPQGRTQYF.

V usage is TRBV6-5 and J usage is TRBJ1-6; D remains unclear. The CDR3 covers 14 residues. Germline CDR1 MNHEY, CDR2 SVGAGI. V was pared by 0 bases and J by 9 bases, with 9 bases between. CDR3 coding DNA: TGTGCCAGCAGTTACTCGTCGCTGGGTTCACCCCTCCACTTT. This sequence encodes CASSYSSLGSPLHF.

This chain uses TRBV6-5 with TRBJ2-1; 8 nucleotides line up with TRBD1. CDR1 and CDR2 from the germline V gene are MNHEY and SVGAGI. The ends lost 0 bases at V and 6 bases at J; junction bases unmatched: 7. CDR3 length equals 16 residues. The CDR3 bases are TGTGCCAGCAGTTACTCGACAGGGGACGGATTCAATGAGCAGTTCTTC. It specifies CASSYSTGDGFNEQFF.

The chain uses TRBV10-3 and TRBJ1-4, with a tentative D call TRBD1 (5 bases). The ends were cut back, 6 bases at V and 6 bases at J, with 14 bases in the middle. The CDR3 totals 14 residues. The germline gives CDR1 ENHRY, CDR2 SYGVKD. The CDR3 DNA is TGTGCCATCAGAGGCGGGGGAAGGGATGAAAAACTGTTTTTT. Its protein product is CAIRGGGRDEKLFF.